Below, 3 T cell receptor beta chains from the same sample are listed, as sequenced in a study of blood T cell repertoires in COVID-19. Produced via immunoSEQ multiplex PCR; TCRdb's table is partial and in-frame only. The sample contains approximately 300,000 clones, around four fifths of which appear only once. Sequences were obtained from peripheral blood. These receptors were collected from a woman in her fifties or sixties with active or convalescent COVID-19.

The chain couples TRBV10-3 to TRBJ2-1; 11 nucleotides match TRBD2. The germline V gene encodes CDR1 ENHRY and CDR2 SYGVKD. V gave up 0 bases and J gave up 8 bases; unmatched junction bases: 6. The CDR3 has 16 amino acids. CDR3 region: CAISESPSGGLYEQFF. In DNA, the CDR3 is TGTGCCATCAGTGAGTCCCCTAGCGGGGGGTTATATGAGCAGTTCTTC.

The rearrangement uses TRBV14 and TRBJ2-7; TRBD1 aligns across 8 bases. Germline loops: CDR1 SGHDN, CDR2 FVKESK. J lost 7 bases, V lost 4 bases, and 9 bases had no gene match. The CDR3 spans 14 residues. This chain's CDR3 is CASSRDRGRGEQYF. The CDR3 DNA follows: TGTGCCAGCAGCCGCGACAGGGGCCGGGGAGAGCAGTACTTC. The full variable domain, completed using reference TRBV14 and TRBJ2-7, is EAGVTQFPSHSVIEKGQTVTLRCDPISGHDNLYWYRRVMGKEIKFLLHFVKESKQDESGMPNNRFLAERTGGTYSTLKVQPAELEDSGVYFCASSRDRGRGEQYFGPGTRLTVT.

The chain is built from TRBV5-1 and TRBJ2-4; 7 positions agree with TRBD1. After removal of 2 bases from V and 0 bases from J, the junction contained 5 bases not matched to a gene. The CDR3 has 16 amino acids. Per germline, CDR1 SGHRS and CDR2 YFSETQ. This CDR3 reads CASSFEAGGAKNIQYF. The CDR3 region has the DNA TGCGCCAGCAGCTTTGAGGCAGGGGGAGCCAAAAACATTCAGTACTTC.